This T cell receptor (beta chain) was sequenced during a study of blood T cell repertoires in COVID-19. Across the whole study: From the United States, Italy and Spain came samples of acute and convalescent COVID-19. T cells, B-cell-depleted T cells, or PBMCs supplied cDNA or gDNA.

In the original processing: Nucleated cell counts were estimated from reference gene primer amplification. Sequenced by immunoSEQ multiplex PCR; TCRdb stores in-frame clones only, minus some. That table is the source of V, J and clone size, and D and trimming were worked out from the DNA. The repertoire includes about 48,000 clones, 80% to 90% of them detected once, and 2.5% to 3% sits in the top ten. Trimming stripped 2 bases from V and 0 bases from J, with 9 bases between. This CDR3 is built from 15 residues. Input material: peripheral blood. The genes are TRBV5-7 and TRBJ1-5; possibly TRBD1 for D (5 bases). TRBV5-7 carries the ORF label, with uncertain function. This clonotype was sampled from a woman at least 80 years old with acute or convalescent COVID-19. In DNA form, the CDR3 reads TGTGCCAGCAGCTTACAGGTTTATAGCAATCAGCCCCAGCATTTT. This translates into CASSLQVYSNQPQHF.